A selection of T cell receptor beta chains follows, all from one sample in a study of beta chain features in type 1 diabetes. Using immunoSEQ multiplex PCR, the repertoire was profiled, and TCRdb retains in-frame clones only, with some absent. The sample holds 350,000 to 450,000 clones; approximately 14% are singletons and the top ten take approximately 0.038%. The sequencing input was naive CD4+ T cells from blood. The receptors shown here come from a man younger than 40 in good health. CDR3s include the opening cysteine and the closing phenylalanine or tryptophan. Each record gives: clone size, J gene, V gene, D gene, CDR3 DNA, CDR3 protein. A D gene is named only where the DNA matches it firmly. Size is omitted from some rows. Given values are once, few, many or a class for expanded clones.

clone_size: NA; j_call: TRBJ1-1; v_call: TRBV29-1; d_call: TRBD1; cdr3_nt: TGCAGCGCCGCCCGGGACAGACCCACTGAAGCTTTCTTT; cdr3_aa: CSAARDRPTEAFF
clone_size: few; j_call: TRBJ2-1; v_call: TRBV7-2; d_call: TRBD2; cdr3_nt: TGTGCCAGCAGCCCTACTAGCGGGAGAGGTAATGAGCAGTTCTTC; cdr3_aa: CASSPTSGRGNEQFF
clone_size: NA; j_call: TRBJ2-5; v_call: TRBV7-2; d_call: TRBD1; cdr3_nt: TGTGCCAGCAGCTTATGGGGACAGAAAGAGACCCAGTACTTC; cdr3_aa: CASSLWGQKETQYF
clone_size: NA; j_call: TRBJ2-3; v_call: TRBV5-4; d_call: NA; cdr3_nt: TGTGCCAGCAGCTTGGATGGAGCCCCAGATACGCAGTATTTT; cdr3_aa: CASSLDGAPDTQYF
clone_size: few; j_call: TRBJ2-4; v_call: TRBV15; d_call: TRBD1; cdr3_nt: TGTGCCACCAGCCCGGACAGGCTAGCCAAAAACATTCAGTACTTC; cdr3_aa: CATSPDRLAKNIQYF
clone_size: NA; j_call: TRBJ2-7; v_call: TRBV7-2; d_call: NA; cdr3_nt: TGTGCCAGCAGTCCCCGGGACGAGCAGTACTTC; cdr3_aa: CASSPRDEQYF
clone_size: NA; j_call: TRBJ1-6; v_call: TRBV6-5; d_call: TRBD1; cdr3_nt: TGTGCCAGCAGTCCCGGGACAGGGCGTTCACCCCTCCACTTT; cdr3_aa: CASSPGTGRSPLHF
clone_size: few; j_call: TRBJ2-4; v_call: TRBV4-3; d_call: NA; cdr3_nt: TGCGCCAGCAGCCGTAAATACCCGGTCGACATTCAGTACTTC; cdr3_aa: CASSRKYPVDIQYF
clone_size: few; j_call: TRBJ2-3; v_call: TRBV14; d_call: NA; cdr3_nt: TGTGCCAGCAGCCAAGAGGCGGGCTGGAGTCCGTCCCCTACGCAGTATTTT; cdr3_aa: CASSQEAGWSPSPTQYF
clone_size: once; j_call: TRBJ2-5; v_call: TRBV7-9; d_call: NA; cdr3_nt: TGTGCCAGCAGCTTCCTTAGCGGCCAAGAGACCCAGTACTTC; cdr3_aa: CASSFLSGQETQYF
clone_size: few; j_call: TRBJ1-2; v_call: TRBV4-1; d_call: TRBD1; cdr3_nt: TGCGCCAGCAGCCAAGTACCGCCGGGACAGGGAAACTATGGCTACACCTTC; cdr3_aa: CASSQVPPGQGNYGYTF
clone_size: NA; j_call: TRBJ1-5; v_call: TRBV7-9; d_call: NA; cdr3_nt: TGTGCCAGCAGCTTAGGGCCGATGGGTAGCAATCAGCCCCAGCATTTT; cdr3_aa: CASSLGPMGSNQPQHF
clone_size: few; j_call: TRBJ2-2; v_call: TRBV30; d_call: TRBD1; cdr3_nt: TGTGCCTTCCAGACAGGGGGCGTAGGCGGGGAGCTGTTTTTT; cdr3_aa: CAFQTGGVGGELFF
clone_size: NA; j_call: TRBJ1-5; v_call: TRBV4-1; d_call: NA; cdr3_nt: TGCGCCAGCAGCCAATGGGGAGGGCAGCCCCAGCATTTT; cdr3_aa: CASSQWGGQPQHF
clone_size: NA; j_call: TRBJ2-3; v_call: TRBV5-4; d_call: TRBD2; cdr3_nt: TGTGCCAGCAGCCCAGCTAGCGGGCTGACAGATACGCAGTATTTT; cdr3_aa: CASSPASGLTDTQYF
clone_size: NA; j_call: TRBJ2-3; v_call: TRBV25-1; d_call: NA; cdr3_nt: TGTGCCAGCAGTACCCTACTGAGCACAGATACGCAGTATTTT; cdr3_aa: CASSTLLSTDTQYF
clone_size: few; j_call: TRBJ1-1; v_call: TRBV29-1; d_call: TRBD1; cdr3_nt: TGCAGCGTATCGGACAGGCAAAACACTGAAGCTTTCTTT; cdr3_aa: CSVSDRQNTEAFF
clone_size: NA; j_call: TRBJ1-5; v_call: TRBV4-1; d_call: TRBD1; cdr3_nt: TGCGCCAGCAGCCAAGATATAGGGTCGGGACAGATCAATCAGCCCCAGCATTTT; cdr3_aa: CASSQDIGSGQINQPQHF
clone_size: NA; j_call: TRBJ2-1; v_call: TRBV6-6; d_call: TRBD1; cdr3_nt: TGTGCCAGCAGTTACCTCGAGGGACAGTACAATGAGCAGTTCTTC; cdr3_aa: CASSYLEGQYNEQFF
clone_size: NA; j_call: TRBJ1-2; v_call: TRBV9; d_call: NA; cdr3_nt: TGTGCCAGCAGCGAAGGGTACGGTGGCTACACCTTC; cdr3_aa: CASSEGYGGYTF
clone_size: few; j_call: TRBJ2-3; v_call: TRBV6-5; d_call: NA; cdr3_nt: TGTGCCAGCAGTCGAGGGGCGCGACGGGGAGATACGCAGTATTTT; cdr3_aa: CASSRGARRGDTQYF
clone_size: few; j_call: TRBJ2-1; v_call: TRBV4-3; d_call: NA; cdr3_nt: TGCGCCAGCAGCCAAGATCGTGCGGGGGCGCGATACAATGAGCAGTTCTTC; cdr3_aa: CASSQDRAGARYNEQFF
clone_size: NA; j_call: TRBJ2-3; v_call: TRBV10-3; d_call: NA; cdr3_nt: TGTGCCATCAGGGGCCACAAAGATTTGTCGGCAGATACGCAGTATTTT; cdr3_aa: CAIRGHKDLSADTQYF
clone_size: many; j_call: TRBJ2-3; v_call: TRBV10-3; d_call: NA; cdr3_nt: TGTGCCATCAGAGAAAACAGGGACCCCACAGATACGCAGTATTTT; cdr3_aa: CAIRENRDPTDTQYF
clone_size: NA; j_call: TRBJ1-1; v_call: TRBV29-1; d_call: NA; cdr3_nt: TGCAGCGTTCTTGGAGGGAGCGAGAACACTGAAGCTTTCTTT; cdr3_aa: CSVLGGSENTEAFF
clone_size: few; j_call: TRBJ2-5; v_call: TRBV27; d_call: TRBD1; cdr3_nt: TGTGCCAGCAGTTTATCGATGGCAGGGGGCCAAGAGACCCAGTACTTC; cdr3_aa: CASSLSMAGGQETQYF
clone_size: few; j_call: TRBJ2-1; v_call: TRBV13; d_call: TRBD2; cdr3_nt: TGTGCCAGCAGCTTAGAGACTAGCGGGAGGGGTACGGAGCAGTTCTTC; cdr3_aa: CASSLETSGRGTEQFF
clone_size: NA; j_call: TRBJ2-3; v_call: TRBV7-9; d_call: TRBD2; cdr3_nt: TGTGCCAGCCTGCGACTAGCGGGGAGTTCGGATACGCAGTATTTT; cdr3_aa: CASLRLAGSSDTQYF
clone_size: NA; j_call: TRBJ2-2; v_call: TRBV19; d_call: NA; cdr3_nt: TGTGCCAGTAGTTCCCCAGGGGACACCGGGGAGCTGTTTTTT; cdr3_aa: CASSSPGDTGELFF
clone_size: few; j_call: TRBJ2-3; v_call: TRBV14; d_call: TRBD2; cdr3_nt: TGTGCCAGCAGCCAAGATTCTAAGATCGGGCTAGCGGGGTCGGATACGCAGTATTTT; cdr3_aa: CASSQDSKIGLAGSDTQYF
clone_size: NA; j_call: TRBJ2-5; v_call: TRBV2; d_call: NA; cdr3_nt: TGTGCCAGCGGGACGGGGGAGACCCAGTACTTC; cdr3_aa: CASGTGETQYF
clone_size: many; j_call: TRBJ1-1; v_call: TRBV30; d_call: NA; cdr3_nt: TGTGCCTGGATCTCTGATTACACTGAAGCTTTCTTT; cdr3_aa: CAWISDYTEAFF
clone_size: many; j_call: TRBJ1-2; v_call: TRBV29-1; d_call: NA; cdr3_nt: TGCAGCGTTACCGACAGCTACCGAGCTAACTATGGCTACACCTTC; cdr3_aa: CSVTDSYRANYGYTF
clone_size: few; j_call: TRBJ2-7; v_call: TRBV29-1; d_call: NA; cdr3_nt: TGCAGCGTTGGTCTGAGCTCCTACGAGCAGTACTTC; cdr3_aa: CSVGLSSYEQYF
clone_size: NA; j_call: TRBJ2-3; v_call: TRBV11-3; d_call: TRBD2; cdr3_nt: TGTGCCAGCAGCTTAGTCCTAGCGGGCGGCACAGATACGCAGTATTTT; cdr3_aa: CASSLVLAGGTDTQYF
clone_size: few; j_call: TRBJ1-1; v_call: TRBV30; d_call: NA; cdr3_nt: TGTGCCTGGACTGTGGGGCAGAACACTGAAGCTTTCTTT; cdr3_aa: CAWTVGQNTEAFF
clone_size: few; j_call: TRBJ2-7; v_call: TRBV25-1; d_call: TRBD1; cdr3_nt: TGTGCCAGCAGTGGGGACAGCACCTACGAGCAGTACTTC; cdr3_aa: CASSGDSTYEQYF
clone_size: NA; j_call: TRBJ2-7; v_call: TRBV2; d_call: NA; cdr3_nt: TGTGCCAGCAGTAGGACCGGGAATCAAGTTCGAGAGTACTTC; cdr3_aa: CASSRTGNQVREYF
clone_size: NA; j_call: TRBJ2-7; v_call: TRBV9; d_call: NA; cdr3_nt: TGTGCCAGCAGCGTGGAAGGGACAAGCTACGAGCAGTACTTC; cdr3_aa: CASSVEGTSYEQYF
clone_size: NA; j_call: TRBJ2-4; v_call: TRBV6-5; d_call: TRBD1; cdr3_nt: TGTGCCAGCAGTAAGACAGGGCTAGCCAAAAACATTCAGTACTTC; cdr3_aa: CASSKTGLAKNIQYF
clone_size: few; j_call: TRBJ2-7; v_call: TRBV5-1; d_call: NA; cdr3_nt: TGCGCCAGCAGCCCATCGGCGATGCGGGAGCAGTACTTC; cdr3_aa: CASSPSAMREQYF
clone_size: NA; j_call: TRBJ2-2; v_call: TRBV4-3; d_call: TRBD2; cdr3_nt: TGCGCCAGCAGCCAAGATACTCCGGGACTAGGGAACACCGGGGAGCTGTTTTTT; cdr3_aa: CASSQDTPGLGNTGELFF
clone_size: few; j_call: TRBJ2-7; v_call: TRBV4-3; d_call: TRBD2; cdr3_nt: TGCGCCAGCAGCCGAGGTCTAGCGGGGGACTACGAGCAGTACTTC; cdr3_aa: CASSRGLAGDYEQYF
clone_size: few; j_call: TRBJ2-3; v_call: TRBV2; d_call: TRBD2; cdr3_nt: TGTGCCAGCACCAAAAGACTAGCGGGACGCCAAGATACGCAGTATTTT; cdr3_aa: CASTKRLAGRQDTQYF
clone_size: NA; j_call: TRBJ1-5; v_call: TRBV4-1; d_call: NA; cdr3_nt: TGCGCCAGCAGCCAACCTAGTCAGGTGAATTTT; cdr3_aa: CASSQPSQVNF
clone_size: few; j_call: TRBJ2-5; v_call: TRBV30; d_call: NA; cdr3_nt: TGTGCCTGGAGTGGAGGGGACCAAGAGACCCAGTACTTC; cdr3_aa: CAWSGGDQETQYF
clone_size: NA; j_call: TRBJ2-5; v_call: TRBV6-5; d_call: NA; cdr3_nt: TGTGCCAGCAGTACCACCGGGACGCTCCAAGAGACCCAGTACTTC; cdr3_aa: CASSTTGTLQETQYF